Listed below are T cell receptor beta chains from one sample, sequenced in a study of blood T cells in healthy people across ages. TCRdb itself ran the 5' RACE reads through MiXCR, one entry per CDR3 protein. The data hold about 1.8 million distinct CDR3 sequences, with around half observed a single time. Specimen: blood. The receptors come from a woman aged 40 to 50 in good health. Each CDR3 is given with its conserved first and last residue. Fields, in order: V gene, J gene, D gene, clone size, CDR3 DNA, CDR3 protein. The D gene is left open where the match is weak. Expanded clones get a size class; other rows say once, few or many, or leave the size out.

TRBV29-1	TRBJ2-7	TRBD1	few	TGCAGCGTTGTAGGACAGGGAGGCTACGAGCAGTACTTC	CSVVGQGGYEQYF
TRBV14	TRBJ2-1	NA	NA	TGTGCCAGCAGCCATTTCTCAGGGATGGGCAATGAGCAGTTCTTC	CASSHFSGMGNEQFF
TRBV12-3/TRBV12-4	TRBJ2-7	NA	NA	TGTGCCTCTCGGTGGGGGGGGGCCTCCTACGAGCAGTACTTC	CASRWGGASYEQYF
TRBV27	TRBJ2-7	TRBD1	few	TGTGCCAGCGGTCCGGACAGGGTTTCCTACGAGCAGTACTTC	CASGPDRVSYEQYF
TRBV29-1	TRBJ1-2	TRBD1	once	TGCAGCGTTATAGGACAGGGAATGTACGGCTACACCTTC	CSVIGQGMYGYTF
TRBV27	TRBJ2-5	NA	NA	TGTGCCAGCAGTTTACATGCCAAGGACTACAATTCAGTAGAGACCCAGTACTTC	CASSLHAKDYNSVETQYF
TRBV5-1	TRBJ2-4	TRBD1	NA	TGCGCCAGCAGCTGGACAGGGGGAGGGGACATTCAGTACTTC	CASSWTGGGDIQYF
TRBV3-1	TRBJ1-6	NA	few	TGTGCCAGCAGCCAGATGAGTTCACCCCTCCACTTT	CASSQMSSPLHF
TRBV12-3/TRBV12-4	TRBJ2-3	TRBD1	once	TGTGCCAGCAGTTTGTGGGACAGGGATCTTTCAGATACGCAGTATTTT	CASSLWDRDLSDTQYF
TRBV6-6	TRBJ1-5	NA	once	TGTGCCAGCAGTTACTCAGTGGCCCAGCATTTT	CASSYSVAQHF
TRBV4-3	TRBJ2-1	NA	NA	TGCGCCAGCAGCCCCACGGTAGGGTCCTACAATGAGCAGTTCTTC	CASSPTVGSYNEQFF
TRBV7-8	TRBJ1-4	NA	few	TGTGCCAGCAGCCCAAGGGGAGGGGGAGCTAATGAAAAACTGTTTTTT	CASSPRGGGANEKLFF
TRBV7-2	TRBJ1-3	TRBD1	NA	TGTGCCAGCAGCTTAGCGGGACAGGGCGGAAACACCATATATTTT	CASSLAGQGGNTIYF
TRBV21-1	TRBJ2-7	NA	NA	TGTGCCAGCAGCTCCCAGCCGGCACAGGGCAAGGACGAGCAGTACTTC	CASSSQPAQGKDEQYF
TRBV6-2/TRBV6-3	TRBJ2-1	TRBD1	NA	TGTGCCAGTACCCAGGGGGCGACGTACAATGAGCAGTTCTTC	CASTQGATYNEQFF
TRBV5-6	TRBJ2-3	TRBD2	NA	TGTGCCAGCAGCTCGTTTAGCGGGAACACAGATACGCAGTATTTT	CASSSFSGNTDTQYF
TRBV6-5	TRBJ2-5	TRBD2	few	TGTGCCAGCAGCGGAACGTCACCGGGACTAGCGGGGACAAAGTACTTC	CASSGTSPGLAGTKYF
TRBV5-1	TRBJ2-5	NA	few	TGCGCCAGCAGCTTGTATGGGGTGGAGACCCAGTACTTC	CASSLYGVETQYF
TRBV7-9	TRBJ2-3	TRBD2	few	TGTGCCAGCAGCACAACGGGGATTCTAGCGGGGGGCCATTCAGATACGCAGTATTTT	CASSTTGILAGGHSDTQYF
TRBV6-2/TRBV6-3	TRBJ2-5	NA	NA	TGTGCCAGCAGTTACAGTCGGCAAGAAGGCACCCAGTACTTC	CASSYSRQEGTQYF
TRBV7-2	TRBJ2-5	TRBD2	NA	TGTGCCAGCAGACCCAGCGGGGGGGCTTTGGAGACCCAGTACTTC	CASRPSGGALETQYF
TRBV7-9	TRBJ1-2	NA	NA	TGTGCCAGCACCATGGGCAGGGAGGGTCCAAACTATGGCTACACCTTC	CASTMGREGPNYGYTF
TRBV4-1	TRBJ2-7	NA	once	TGCGCCAGCAGCCAGGAGGGCTTGCTCTACAATGAGCAGTACTTC	CASSQEGLLYNEQYF
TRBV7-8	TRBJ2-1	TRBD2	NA	TGTGCCAGCAGCGATCCGGGACTAGTCGTTGAGCAGTTCTTC	CASSDPGLVVEQFF
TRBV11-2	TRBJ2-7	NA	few	TGTGCCAGCAGCTCAGGACTGACTGGCTACGAGCAGTACTTC	CASSSGLTGYEQYF
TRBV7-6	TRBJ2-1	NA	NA	TGTGCCAGCAGTGGACTAGGGGGCAATGAGCAGTTCTTC	CASSGLGGNEQFF
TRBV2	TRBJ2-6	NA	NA	TGTGCCAGCAGTGAAAGGTCAGGGCGGTCTGGGGCCAACGTCCTGACTTTC	CASSERSGRSGANVLTF
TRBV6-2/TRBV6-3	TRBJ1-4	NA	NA	TGTGCCAGCAGTTACTACTCGATCGAAAAACTGTTTTTT	CASSYYSIEKLFF
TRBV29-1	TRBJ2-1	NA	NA	TGCAGCGTCGTCGACTATCCGGAGCAGTTCTTC	CSVVDYPEQFF
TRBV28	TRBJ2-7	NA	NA	TGTGCCAGCAGTATAGCAGCATACTACGAGCAGTACTTC	CASSIAAYYEQYF
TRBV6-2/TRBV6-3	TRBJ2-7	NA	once	TGTGCCAGCAGTTACTCGGGGACGACAATCTACGAGCAGTACTTC	CASSYSGTTIYEQYF
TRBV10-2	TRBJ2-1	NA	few	TGCGCCAGCAGTGAATCTAGCGATGAGCAGTTCTTC	CASSESSDEQFF
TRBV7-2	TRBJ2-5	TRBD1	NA	TGTGCCAGCAGCCACGACAGGGAGGAGACCCAGTACTTC	CASSHDREETQYF
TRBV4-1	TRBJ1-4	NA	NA	TGCGCCAGCAGCCGAACGTTAGGCGAAAAACTGTTTTTT	CASSRTLGEKLFF
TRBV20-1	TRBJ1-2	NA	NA	TGCAGTGCTTCTCCGGGACGGGCACTAGCTAACTATGGCTACACCTTC	CSASPGRALANYGYTF
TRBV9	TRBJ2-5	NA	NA	TGTGCCAGCAGCGAGGCACACATCTGGGAGACCCAGTACTTC	CASSEAHIWETQYF
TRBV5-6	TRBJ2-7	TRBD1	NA	TGTGCCAGCAGCTTACGAAGCCGGGACAGTCAGCCCTACGAGCAGTACTTC	CASSLRSRDSQPYEQYF
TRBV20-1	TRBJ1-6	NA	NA	TGCAGTGCTAGGGGCCCAGGGAACTCACCCCTCCACTTT	CSARGPGNSPLHF
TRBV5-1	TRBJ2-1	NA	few	TGCGCCAGCAGCTCGGGACGGTCGGCCTACAATGAGCAGTTCTTC	CASSSGRSAYNEQFF
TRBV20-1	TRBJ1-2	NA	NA	TGCAGTGCTCTCCGGGGTGGGGATGGCTACACCTTC	CSALRGGDGYTF
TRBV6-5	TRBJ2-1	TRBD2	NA	TGTGCCAGCAGTTCCCCCAAGCGGGGGGGCCGTAATGAGCAGTTCTTC	CASSSPKRGGRNEQFF
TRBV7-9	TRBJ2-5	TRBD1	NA	TGTGCCAGCAGCACCGGGACAGGGGTAATGGAGACCCAGTACTTC	CASSTGTGVMETQYF
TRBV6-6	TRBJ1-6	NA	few	TGTGCCAGCAGTTACTCGGGCGGCTATAATTCACCCCTCCACTTT	CASSYSGGYNSPLHF
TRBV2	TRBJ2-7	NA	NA	TGTGCCAGAGCCGCGGGGGCAGGCCACGAGCAGTACTTC	CARAAGAGHEQYF
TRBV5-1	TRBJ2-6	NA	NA	TGCGCCAGCAGCTTGGGGGGGACCAGCTCTGGGGCCAACGTCCTGACTTTC	CASSLGGTSSGANVLTF
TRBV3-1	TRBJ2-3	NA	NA	TGTGCCAGCAGCCAAGCTATCAGGCGAGCTGAGTATTTT	CASSQAIRRAEYF
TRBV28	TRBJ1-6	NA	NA	TGTGCCAGCAGTCCCGGACAGTCGTGGGAACCCCTCCACTTT	CASSPGQSWEPLHF
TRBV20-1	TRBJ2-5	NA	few	TGCAGTGCTAGATCCGGGGTATCCGAAGAGACCCAGTACTTC	CSARSGVSEETQYF
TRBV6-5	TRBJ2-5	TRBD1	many	TGTGCCACCCGACAGGGACGAGAGACCCAGTACTTC	CATRQGRETQYF
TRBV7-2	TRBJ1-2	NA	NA	TGTGCCAGCAGCACGGGACGGGGAAACTATGGCTACACCTTC	CASSTGRGNYGYTF
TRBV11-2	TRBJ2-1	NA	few	TGTGCCAGCAGCTTTGGGGCAGGGGGAGGGGGTTCTGAGCAGTTCTTC	CASSFGAGGGGSEQFF
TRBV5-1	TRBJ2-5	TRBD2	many	TGTGCCAGCAGCTTGACTAGCGGGGTCCAAGAGACCCAGTACTTC	CASSLTSGVQETQYF
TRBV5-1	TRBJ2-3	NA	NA	TGCGCCAGCAGCTCCCTCGTTTTAGGAGATACGCAGTATTTT	CASSSLVLGDTQYF
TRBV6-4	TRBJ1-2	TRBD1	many	TGTGCCAGCAGTGAGGGGACAGGGAACTATGGCTACACCTTC	CASSEGTGNYGYTF
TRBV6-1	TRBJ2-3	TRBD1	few	TGTGCCAGCAGTGAGACAGGGGGCACAGATACGCAGTATTTT	CASSETGGTDTQYF
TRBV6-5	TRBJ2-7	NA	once	TGTGCCGGCAGTTACTCGACAGTTTCCTACGAGCAGTACTTC	CAGSYSTVSYEQYF
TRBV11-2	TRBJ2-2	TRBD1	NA	TGTGCCAGCAGCTTACCAGGGGGCCGTTCGGGGGAGCTGTTTTTT	CASSLPGGRSGELFF
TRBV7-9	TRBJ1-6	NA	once	TGTGCCAGCAGTGAAGGGACGTTAAATTCACCCCTCCACTTT	CASSEGTLNSPLHF